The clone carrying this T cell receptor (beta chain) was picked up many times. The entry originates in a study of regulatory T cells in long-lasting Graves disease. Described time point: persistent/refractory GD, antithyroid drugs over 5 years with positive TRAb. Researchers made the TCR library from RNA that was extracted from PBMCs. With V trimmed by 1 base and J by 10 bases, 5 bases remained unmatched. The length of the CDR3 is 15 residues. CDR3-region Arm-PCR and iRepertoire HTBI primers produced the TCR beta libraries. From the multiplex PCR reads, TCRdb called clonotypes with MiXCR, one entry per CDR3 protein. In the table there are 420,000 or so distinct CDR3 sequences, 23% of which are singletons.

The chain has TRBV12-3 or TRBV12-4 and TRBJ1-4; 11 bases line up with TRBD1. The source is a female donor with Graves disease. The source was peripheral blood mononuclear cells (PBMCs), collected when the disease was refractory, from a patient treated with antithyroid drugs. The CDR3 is CASSLGRGQGVKLFF. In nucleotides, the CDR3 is TGTGCCAGCAGTTTAGGGCGGGGACAGGGGGTAAAACTGTTTTTT.